The present entry profiles one T cell receptor beta chain with its context. The donors were in the roughly 110-subject validation cohort; that cohort was separate from the roughly 660-subject first cohort. Germline loops: CDR1 MGHRA, CDR2 YSYEKL. This CDR3 comprises 15 residues. V shed 2 bases and J 4 bases; nucleotides not matched to a gene: 4. These data are taken from a study of cytomegalovirus exposure and HLA in healthy donors. The table came from immunoSEQ multiplex PCR; TCRdb's copy has only in-frame clones and leaves some out. Here the sample spans 90,000 or so clones, 85% being singletons. The specimen sequenced was PBMCs. The sequence derives from a man between 18 and 29 years old in good health and CMV-seropositive. The chain employs TRBV4-1 and TRBJ2-2; 7 nucleotides match TRBD2. CDR3 protein: CASSQSGAGTGELFF. The CDR3 DNA is TGCGCCAGCAGCCAAAGCGGGGCGGGCACCGGGGAGCTGTTTTTT.